The clone carrying this T cell receptor (beta chain) appeared once. Its antigen is unidentified. The sample belongs to a study of Ad26.COV2.S vaccination and SARS-CoV-2 variants. Overall study context: Donor was assigned to the Ad26.COV2.S arm of trial COV1001.

CDR3 length: 16 residues. Germline-derived CDR1 and CDR2 are SGDLS and YYNGEE. V was clipped by 3 bases and J by 2 bases; unmatched bases: 4. Method: immunoSEQ multiplex PCR; TCRdb's copy keeps in-frame clones and lacks some. Among 400,000 to 500,000 clones listed, over 75% were seen once. This sample's treatment: 19 received Ad26.COV2.S at low or high dose, single or two shots; roughly five received placebo; per-sample allocation not given. Samples were taken on day 63 after the first vaccine or placebo injection. Expressing Wuhan-strain SARS-CoV-2 spike, an Ad26 vector served as the vaccine. Study-wide results and caveats: Total T cell responses were possibly underestimated by TCR breadth and depth analyses. Substantial post-vaccination breadth of spike-specific CD8+ and CD4+ T cell responses was reported.

This clonotype was obtained from a person between 18 and 65 years old who received the Ad26.COV2.S COVID-19 vaccine or a placebo. The J gene is TRBJ2-3, the V gene TRBV9; 12 bases agree with TRBD2. Sequenced material: peripheral blood, taken in a trial of Ad26.COV2.S vaccine versus placebo. CDR3 in amino acids: CASSERTSGVTDTQYF. In nucleotides, the CDR3 is TGTGCCAGCAGCGAGAGGACTAGCGGGGTCACAGATACGCAGTATTTT.